Presented here are 15 T cell receptor beta chains from one specimen sequenced in a study of cytomegalovirus exposure and HLA in healthy donors. Vbeta (60) and Jbeta (13) primers were used in the PCR. Libraries were prepared by immunoSEQ multiplex PCR; TCRdb keeps only in-frame clonotypes and omits some of them. Counted here are 100,000 to 150,000 clones, roughly 85% occurring once; the ten biggest clones make up roughly 1.2%. What was sequenced was PBMCs. The receptor source for this set is a boy aged 10-17 years in good health and CMV-seronegative.

This chain connects TRBV2 to TRBJ2-7; D gene unclear. Germline loops: CDR1 SNHLY, CDR2 FYNNEI. V was cut by 4 bases and J by 2 bases, with 15 bases left in between. The CDR3 is 15 amino acids. CDR3 protein: CASSGLATPAYEQYF. CDR3 nucleotide sequence: TGTGCCAGCAGTGGGTTGGCGACTCCAGCCTACGAGCAGTACTTC.

Regarding this clone: Given the absence of the conserved phenylalanine or tryptophan at the CDR3 end, a read error is likely. The chain links TRBV4-1 to TRBJ1-2; maybe TRBD1 (5 bases). The CDR3 runs to 12 residues. Germline CDR1 is MGHRA and CDR2 is YSYEKL. The germline V and J ends were trimmed by 1 base and 8 bases, with 8 bases remaining between them. CDR3 region: CASSQAPGGYTL. The CDR3 region has the DNA TGCGCCAGCAGCCAAGCCCCAGGGGGCTACACCCTC.

This chain connects TRBV5-5 to TRBJ1-4; TRBD1 aligns across 9 bases. The CDR3 spans 14 residues. Germline assignment: CDR1 SGHKS and CDR2 YYEKEE (reference sequence). The junction had 9 bases not matched to a gene; V was cut back by 7 bases and J by 8 bases. The CDR3 nucleotides are TGTGCCAGCGCTATCGGGACAGGGATAGAAAAACTGTTTTTT. It specifies CASAIGTGIEKLFF.

V is TRBV5-1 and J is TRBJ2-3; possibly TRBD1 for D (6 bases). Per germline, CDR1 SGHRS and CDR2 YFSETQ. Trimming took 6 bases from V and 3 from J, leaving 14 bases between them. The CDR3 consists of 14 residues. The chain's CDR3 is CASKAGVITDTQYF. CDR3 sequence (DNA): TGCGCCAGCAAGGCAGGGGTTATAACAGATACGCAGTATTTT.

The genes are TRBV29-1 and TRBJ2-5, with TRBD2 matching 8 bases. CDR1 SQVTM and CDR2 ANQGSEA come from the germline V gene. The CDR3 runs to 14 residues. Unmatched junction bases numbered 7, after V lost 4 bases and J lost 3 bases. CDR3 DNA sequence: TGCAGCGTTGCCCCGGGACTAGTAAAAGAGACCCAGTACTTC. The encoded protein is CSVAPGLVKETQYF.

The gene calls are TRBV10-3 and TRBJ1-2, with D perhaps TRBD1 (5 bases). Germline lookup yields CDR1 ENHRY and CDR2 SYGVKD. Trimming left V 6 bases short and J 4 bases short, with 9 bases between. The CDR3 has 12 amino acids. The CDR3 DNA reads as TGTGCCATCAGCGGGGGGAGCTATGGCTACACCTTC. This translates into CAISGGSYGYTF.

The CDR3 DNA follows: TGTGCCAGCACCGAGAGGTCGGCAGATACGCAGTATTTT. This encodes CASTERSADTQYF. The rearrangement joins TRBV2 to TRBJ2-3; D unclear. The ends were cut back, 7 bases at V and 4 bases at J, with 12 bases in the middle. The CDR3 is 13 amino acids. Germline V gene sequence: CDR1 SNHLY, CDR2 FYNNEI.

This sequence joins TRBV5-4 and TRBJ2-1; 8 positions match TRBD2. The CDR3 contains 15 residues. V was clipped by 2 bases and J by 6 bases; unmatched bases: 7. CDR1 is SGHNT, CDR2 YYREEE, per germline (reference sequence). The CDR3 nucleotides are TGTGCCAGCAGCTTTTCGGGACTAGTCTTCAATGAGCAGTTCTTC. It codes for CASSFSGLVFNEQFF.

J is TRBJ2-6 and V is TRBV6-1; TRBD2 is a possible D gene (5 bases). The CDR3 sequence is 14 residues long. Trimming removed 1 base at V and 7 bases at J, with 8 bases between. The germline V gene encodes CDR1 MNHNS and CDR2 SASEGT. CDR3 sequence (DNA): TGTGCCAGCAGTGAAGTCGGGGTAGCCAACGTCCTGACTTTC. Translated: CASSEVGVANVLTF.

The chain joins TRBV4-3 to TRBJ2-2, with D possibly TRBD2 on 6 matching bases. CDR1 is LGHNA, CDR2 YSLEER, per germline. The CDR3 totals 18 residues. V was pared by 3 bases and J by 0 bases, with 17 bases between. CDR3 nucleotide sequence: TGCGCCAGCAGCCATCACTCGGGACTCGCTTCGAACACCGGGGAGCTGTTTTTT. Residues: CASSHHSGLASNTGELFF.

The CDR3 DNA reads TGTGCCAGCAGCCTCAGATCGGGACAGGGGGACAATGAGCAGTTCTTC. It specifies CASSLRSGQGDNEQFF. The V gene is TRBV7-2, the J gene TRBJ2-1; 11 bases match TRBD1. This CDR3 spans 16 amino acids. CDR1 and CDR2 (germline): SGHTA, FQGNSA. V was clipped by 5 bases and J by 5 bases; unmatched bases: 8.

The chain recombines TRBV14 with TRBJ2-1, with a possible D match to TRBD2 (6 bases). CDR3 length equals 15 residues. V dropped 6 bases and J dropped 0 bases, with 12 bases sitting between them. Germline-derived CDR1 and CDR2 are SGHDN and FVKESK. Written as DNA, the CDR3 is TGTGCCAGCAGTACGGGACTGTACTCCTACAATGAGCAGTTCTTC. Translated, it gives CASSTGLYSYNEQFF.

The chain combines TRBV7-8 with TRBJ1-2; TRBD1 aligns across 8 bases. CDR1 is SGHVS, CDR2 FQNEAQ, per germline. The V segment lost 4 bases and the J segment 8 bases; nucleotides outside the gene matches: 12. This CDR3 comprises 15 residues. The CDR3 here is CASSSLSWTGQGYTF. CDR3 DNA: TGTGCCAGCAGCTCCTTGAGTTGGACAGGGCAAGGCTACACCTTC.

This clone is a singleton in its sample. V is TRBV30 and J is TRBJ2-1; D may be TRBD2 (6 bases). From germline, CDR1 is GTSNPN and CDR2 SVGIG (reference sequence). This CDR3 contains 16 residues. Trimming left V 2 bases short and J 1 base short, with 15 bases between. The DNA for the CDR3 is TGTGCCTGGAGTCCCGGAATAGCGGATTCCTACAATGAGCAGTTCTTC. Protein: CAWSPGIADSYNEQFF.

The chain links TRBV19 to TRBJ1-2, with 7 bases that match TRBD1. The germline V gene encodes CDR1 LNHDA and CDR2 SQIVND (reference sequence). The J segment lost 4 bases and the V segment lost 4 bases, leaving 9 bases of the junction unmatched. CDR3 length: 15 amino acids. The CDR3 here is CASSKAGQAGYGYTF. The CDR3 DNA reads as TGTGCCAGTAGTAAGGCCGGACAGGCGGGCTATGGCTACACCTTC.